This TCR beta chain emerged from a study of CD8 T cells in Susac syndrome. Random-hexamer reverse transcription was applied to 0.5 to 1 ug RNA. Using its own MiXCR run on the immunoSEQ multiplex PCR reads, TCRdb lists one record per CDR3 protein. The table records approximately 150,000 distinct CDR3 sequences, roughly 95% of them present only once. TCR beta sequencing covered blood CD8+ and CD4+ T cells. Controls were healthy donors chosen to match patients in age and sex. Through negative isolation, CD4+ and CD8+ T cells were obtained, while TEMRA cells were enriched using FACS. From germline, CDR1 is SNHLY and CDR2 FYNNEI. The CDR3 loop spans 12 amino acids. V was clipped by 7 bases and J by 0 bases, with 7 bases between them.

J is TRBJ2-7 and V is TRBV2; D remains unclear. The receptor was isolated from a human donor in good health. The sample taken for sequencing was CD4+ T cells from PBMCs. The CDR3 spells CASTVISYEQYF. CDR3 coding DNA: TGTGCCAGCACTGTTATCTCCTACGAGCAGTACTTC.